The rows below give T cell receptor beta chains drawn from one sample of a study of T-cell reconstitution after alpha-beta-depleted transplantation in children. TCRdb used MiXCR to reprocess the PCR reads, holding one entry per CDR3 protein. The table includes around 500,000 distinct CDR3 sequences, approximately 22% detected once. Sample: PBMCs, mostly from graft donor cells, taken 360 days after TCRalphabeta/CD19-depleted stem cell transplant. Source of these receptors: a boy under three years old who had a stem cell transplant for acute myeloid leukemia, so the T cells may come from the graft donor. The CDR3 runs from the conserved cysteine through the conserved F or W. D genes are given only for firm matches. Size tells how often a clone was seen (once, few, many) or the class of an expanded clone, and some rows leave it out.

TRBJ2-2 NA TRBV7-6 NA CASSSLSNTGELFF TGTGCCAGCAGTTCGCTGTCGAACACCGGGGAGCTGTTTTTT
TRBJ2-1 TRBD2 TRBV5-5 many CASSLVGLLAGFYGEQFF TGTGCCAGCAGCTTGGTTGGCCTACTAGCGGGGTTTTACGGTGAGCAGTTCTTC
TRBJ2-3 NA TRBV12-3/TRBV12-4 few CASSLEFAADTQYF TGTGCCAGCAGTCTGGAATTCGCGGCAGATACGCAGTATTTT
TRBJ1-2 TRBD1 TRBV24-1 NA CATSGTGALYGYTF TGTGCCACCAGTGGGACAGGGGCCCTCTATGGCTACACCTTC
TRBJ2-7 TRBD2 TRBV12-3/TRBV12-4 many CASSFRASGASYEQYF TGTGCCAGCAGTTTCCGGGCTAGCGGGGCCTCCTACGAGCAGTACTTC
TRBJ2-3 TRBD1 TRBV11-2 many CASSFGQGAYTQYF TGTGCCAGCAGCTTCGGACAGGGGGCATATACGCAGTATTTT
TRBJ2-3 NA TRBV6-5 many CASSYSKGTADTQYF TGTGCCAGCAGTTACTCGAAGGGTACAGCGGATACGCAGTATTTT
TRBJ1-5 NA TRBV11-1 few CASSFDPGSRGASNQPQHF TGTGCCAGCAGCTTCGACCCGGGGAGCCGCGGGGCAAGCAATCAGCCCCAGCATTTT
TRBJ1-1 NA TRBV10-3 NA CAISESKATGNTEAFF TGTGCCATCAGTGAGTCGAAAGCGACGGGGAACACTGAAGCTTTCTTT
TRBJ2-3 NA TRBV12-3/TRBV12-4 many CASSLAAITDTQYF TGTGCCAGCAGTTTAGCGGCAATCACAGATACGCAGTATTTT
TRBJ1-2 NA TRBV6-1 NA CASRRLQLPGLQYGYTF TGTGCCAGCAGAAGACTGCAACTCCCGGGACTTCAGTATGGCTACACCTTC
TRBJ2-4 TRBD2 TRBV6-2/TRBV6-3 few CASSTSGGGSGKNIQYF TGTGCCAGCAGTACCTCGGGCGGGGGGTCGGGCAAAAACATTCAGTACTTC
TRBJ1-5 NA TRBV20-1 few CSASHGQFNQPQHF TGCAGTGCTAGTCACGGACAGTTTAATCAGCCCCAGCATTTT
TRBJ1-4 TRBD1 TRBV20-1 few CSAPPAGTGGSKLFF TGCAGTGCCCCCCCTGCCGGGACAGGGGGATCAAAACTGTTTTTT
TRBJ2-1 TRBD2 TRBV4-3 few CASSQDWEGPYNEQFF TGCGCCAGCAGCCAAGATTGGGAGGGCCCCTACAATGAGCAGTTCTTC
TRBJ2-5 NA TRBV12-3/TRBV12-4 many CASSLQERETQYF TGTGCCAGCAGTTTGCAGGAGAGGGAGACCCAGTACTTC
TRBJ2-3 NA TRBV13 NA CASSLVSSRWADSTDTQYF TGTGCCAGCAGCTTAGTCTCCTCCCGGTGGGCGGATAGCACAGATACGCAGTATTTT
TRBJ1-5 NA TRBV6-1 NA CASSPGDGGNQPQHF TGTGCCAGCAGTCCAGGGGACGGGGGCAATCAGCCCCAGCATTTT
TRBJ2-3 NA TRBV5-1 few CASSPVRGDTQYF TGCGCCAGCAGCCCTGTCAGGGGAGATACGCAGTATTTT
TRBJ2-6 NA TRBV4-1 NA CASSQDWPGLLGRSGANVLTF TGCGCCAGCAGCCAAGATTGGCCGGGACTGCTAGGGCGCTCTGGGGCCAACGTCCTGACTTTC
TRBJ2-6 NA TRBV29-1 many CSALSRGQTSGANVLTF TGCAGCGCCCTGAGCAGGGGCCAAACCTCTGGGGCCAACGTCCTGACTTTC
TRBJ2-7 TRBD2 TRBV10-3 many CAITALAGYEQYF TGTGCCATCACCGCGCTAGCGGGATACGAGCAGTACTTC
TRBJ2-5 NA TRBV5-6 many CASSLGQAGETQYF TGTGCCAGCAGCTTGGGACAGGCGGGAGAGACCCAGTACTTC
TRBJ2-5 NA TRBV29-1 few CSVEAGGGSETQYF TGCAGCGTTGAAGCGGGAGGGGGCTCGGAGACCCAGTACTTC
TRBJ1-2 TRBD1 TRBV29-1 NA CSTGQGDGYTF TGCAGCACCGGACAGGGAGATGGCTACACCTTC
TRBJ1-4 NA TRBV5-1 many CASSLEWAGLGEKLFF TGCGCCAGCAGCTTGGAATGGGCAGGTTTGGGTGAAAAACTGTTTTTT
TRBJ2-7 TRBD2 TRBV15 many CATSREGIAGPYEQYF TGTGCCACCAGCAGAGAGGGTATAGCGGGTCCCTACGAGCAGTACTTC
TRBJ2-3 TRBD2 TRBV7-2 many CASSVTSGGSTDTQYF TGTGCCAGCAGCGTCACTAGCGGGGGGTCCACAGATACGCAGTATTTT
TRBJ2-1 TRBD2 TRBV6-5 few CASSSAASGSYNEQFF TGTGCCAGCAGTTCTGCCGCTAGCGGGTCCTACAATGAGCAGTTCTTC
TRBJ2-1 NA TRBV29-1 many CSVERDRRSNEQFF TGCAGCGTTGAGAGGGACCGACGGAGCAATGAGCAGTTCTTC
TRBJ1-1 NA TRBV5-5 few CASSLFPQDKWTEAFF TGTGCCAGCAGCTTGTTCCCACAGGACAAGTGGACTGAAGCTTTCTTT
TRBJ2-4 TRBD1 TRBV4-3 many CASSQGAGGNIQYF TGCGCCAGCAGCCAAGGGGCAGGGGGAAACATTCAGTACTTC
TRBJ2-5 NA TRBV7-2 NA CASSLDLVGPQYF TGTGCCAGCAGCTTAGACTTGGTTGGGCCCCAGTACTTC
TRBJ2-4 NA TRBV29-1 few CSVEGLERYSKNIQYF TGCAGCGTTGAGGGGCTAGAAAGGTATTCCAAAAACATTCAGTACTTC
TRBJ1-1 NA TRBV27 NA CASSWGEFTEAFF TGTGCCAGCAGTTGGGGGGAGTTCACTGAAGCTTTCTTT
TRBJ2-7 NA TRBV20-1 many CSARAGRYEQYF TGCAGTGCTAGAGCAGGGCGGTACGAGCAGTACTTC
TRBJ2-5 NA TRBV2 NA CASRARPFETQYF TGTGCCAGCAGAGCCCGACCTTTCGAGACCCAGTACTTC
TRBJ2-1 NA TRBV20-1 few CSARGVEEQFF TGCAGTGCTAGGGGGGTCGAGGAGCAGTTCTTC
TRBJ2-7 TRBD2 TRBV6-5 NA CASSRKTSGAWTYEQYF TGTGCCAGCAGCCGGAAAACTAGCGGTGCCTGGACCTACGAGCAGTACTTC
TRBJ2-3 TRBD1 TRBV13 many CASSLNRGPEYF TGTGCCAGCAGCTTGAACAGGGGACCGGAGTATTTT
TRBJ2-6 NA TRBV20-1 many CSVKSGANVLTF TGCAGTGTCAAGTCTGGGGCCAACGTCCTGACTTTC
TRBJ2-5 NA TRBV20-1 NA CSARGASGETQYF TGCAGTGCTAGAGGGGCATCGGGGGAGACCCAGTACTTC
TRBJ2-1 NA TRBV6-1 NA CASRGGPVGEQFF TGTGCCAGCAGAGGTGGGCCGGTGGGAGAGCAGTTCTTC
TRBJ2-3 NA TRBV4-1 NA CASSQVDFMDTQYF TGCGCCAGCAGCCAAGTAGACTTTATGGATACGCAGTATTTT
TRBJ1-1 TRBD1 TRBV29-1 many CSSLTGAGTEAFF TGCAGCTCCCTAACAGGGGCGGGGACTGAAGCTTTCTTT
TRBJ1-1 NA TRBV5-1 NA CASSLVRGDEAFF TGCGCCAGCAGCTTGGTTCGGGGGGACGAAGCTTTCTTT
TRBJ1-6 TRBD1 TRBV20-1 few CSATPRYRGDSPLHF TGCAGTGCTACCCCAAGATACAGGGGGGATTCACCCCTCCACTTT
TRBJ2-3 NA TRBV7-2 few CASSLGSLSTDTQYF TGTGCCAGCAGCTTAGGGAGTCTTAGCACAGATACGCAGTATTTT
TRBJ2-3 NA TRBV7-9 many CASSLDLGRGAGDTQYF TGTGCCAGCAGCTTAGATCTCGGCAGGGGCGCAGGTGATACGCAGTATTTT
TRBJ2-3 NA TRBV7-2 few CASSYTSDTQYF TGTGCCAGCAGCTACACGTCAGATACGCAGTATTTT
TRBJ1-1 NA TRBV29-1 few CSVVGEIPEAFF TGCAGCGTGGTAGGGGAGATCCCTGAAGCTTTCTTT
TRBJ2-1 NA TRBV28 NA CASSPLDFLSYNEQFF TGTGCCAGCAGTCCCCTGGACTTCCTATCCTACAATGAGCAGTTCTTC
TRBJ1-2 NA TRBV29-1 few CSVLEGRYGYTF TGCAGCGTTTTGGAGGGGAGGTATGGCTACACCTTC
TRBJ1-1 NA TRBV20-1 NA CSARDWGGSNTEAFF TGCAGTGCTAGAGATTGGGGGGGTTCGAACACTGAAGCTTTCTTT
TRBJ1-6 TRBD1 TRBV2 many CASRKTGSSYNSPLHF TGTGCCAGCAGGAAGACAGGGAGCTCCTATAATTCACCCCTCCACTTT
TRBJ1-4 NA TRBV25-1 NA CASSANPGTPTNEKLFF TGTGCCAGCAGTGCCAATCCAGGGACACCAACTAATGAAAAACTGTTTTTT
TRBJ1-6 NA TRBV27 few CASSSTGLYNSPLHF TGTGCCAGCAGTTCGACAGGTTTATATAATTCACCCCTCCACTTT
TRBJ2-7 NA TRBV7-9 many CASSLLAGKVNEQYF TGTGCCAGCAGCCTCTTGGCAGGGAAAGTGAACGAGCAGTACTTC
TRBJ2-5 NA TRBV12-3/TRBV12-4 many CASSLTGGETQYF TGTGCCAGCAGTTTAACAGGAGGGGAGACCCAGTACTTC
TRBJ2-1 TRBD1 TRBV12-3/TRBV12-4 many CASTKGTGGYGGSYNEQFF TGTGCCAGCACGAAAGGGACAGGGGGCTATGGGGGCTCCTACAATGAGCAGTTCTTC